The present T cell receptor (beta chain) was sequenced within a study of T cells expressing NK-cell markers. The study's findings and limits: These clonotypes additionally ranked first within the CD3+CD56-NKG2C+ fraction of a few donors.

With the 5' RACE reads reprocessed, TCRdb shows one record per CDR3 protein and no DNA. This sample's clone table lists 450,000 to 600,000 distinct CDR3 sequences. This CDR3 has 16 residues. Germline V CDR1 and CDR2: SGHDN, FVKESK. Concerning this clonotype: No antigen is known for it.

The TCR was taken from a man between 18 and 29 years old in good health. Sequenced: blood T cells: a sorted CD56 or NKG2C T cell subset, CD4+ or CD8+ T cells, or bulk PBMC T cells (not recorded which). The genes are TRBV14 and TRBJ2-1. The CDR3: CASSQEETLIINEQFF.